The 7 T cell receptor beta chains in this list originate from one sample, sequenced in a study of CXCR3-negative and CXCR3-positive naive CD8 T cells. General study results and limits: Researchers report that CXCR3-positive naive cells carry more hydrophobic TRB CDR3s than CXCR3-negative naive cells.

Through 5' RACE with UMI labels, the TRB cDNA libraries were prepared. TCRdb re-called the 5' RACE reads and shows each CDR3 protein once, DNA omitted. This sample contains thousands of distinct CDR3 sequences. What these receptors recognize is not known. Specimen: naive CXCR3+ CD8+ T cells from blood. Subset here: CD45RO-CCR7+CD27+CD95- naive CD8+ T cells expressing CXCR3 (TNR3+). The receptors derive from a human donor in good health. Some clones in this sample may be carry-over from other donors' samples.

This clonotype shows up as large (0.1 to 1%) by frequency. The chain is built from TRBV27 and TRBJ1-4. Per germline, CDR1 MNHEY and CDR2 SMNVEV (reference sequence). The CDR3 has 16 amino acids. CDR3 loop: CASSLEYGRTNEKLFF. The complete variable domain, with remaining parts taken from reference TRBV27 and TRBJ1-4, reads EAQVTQNPRYLITVTGKKLTVTCSQNMNHEYMSWYRQDPGLGLRQIYYSMNVEVTDKGDVPEGYKVSRKEKRNFPLILESPSPNQTSLYFCASSLEYGRTNEKLFFGSGTQLSVL.

The rearrangement links TRBV5-1 to TRBJ2-3; TCRdb names TRBD2, which stays unverified in the absence of DNA. The germline gives CDR1 SGHRS, CDR2 YFSETQ. This CDR3 region has 16 residues. The CDR3: CASRAEDEPSTDTQYF.

According to its frequency, this clonotype is medium-sized. V usage is TRBV10-3 and J usage is TRBJ2-5; as DNA is missing, the TRBD1 call by TCRdb cannot be tested. CDR1 and CDR2 from the germline V gene are ENHRY and SYGVKD. This CDR3 comprises 13 residues. The chain's CDR3 is CAISGRGEETQYF.

This clonotype counts as medium-sized by frequency. This chain joins TRBV12-3 or TRBV12-4 and TRBJ1-1. The CDR3 is made up of 14 amino acids. CDR3 loop: CASSSPMGNTEAFF.

By frequency, this clonotype is medium-sized. This sequence joins TRBV7-8 and TRBJ2-1; with no DNA, the TCRdb D assignment of TRBD2 cannot be verified. Germline lookup yields CDR1 SGHVS and CDR2 FQNEAQ. The CDR3 is made up of 16 amino acids. The chain's CDR3 is CASSLVPGGSGDEQFF.

The chain employs TRBV29-1 and TRBJ2-3; with no DNA, the TCRdb D assignment of TRBD1 cannot be verified. Germline CDR1 SQVTM, CDR2 ANQGSEA. The CDR3 sequence is 22 residues long. This CDR3 is CSVEVKSESLLYTSGRTDTQYF.

The V gene is TRBV29-1, the J gene TRBJ2-5; TCRdb names TRBD1, which stays unverified in the absence of DNA. The germline V gene encodes CDR1 SQVTM and CDR2 ANQGSEA. This CDR3 spans 14 amino acids. This chain's CDR3 is CSVEGGQVLETQYF.